This TCR beta chain derives from a study of regulatory T cells in long-lasting Graves disease. V was shortened by 6 bases and J by 1 base, with 12 bases between the two germline ends. The CDR3 length is 15 residues. CDR1 and CDR2 from the germline V gene are KGHSH and LQKENI. As for time point: newly diagnosed GD, antithyroid drugs for less than 3 months. Scientists built the TCR library using RNA that was extracted from PBMCs. Sequencing libraries for TCR beta were prepared with iRepertoire HTBI primers and Arm-PCR of CDR3 regions. TCRdb re-derived calls from the multiplex PCR reads in MiXCR, one entry per CDR3 protein. Of 400,000 to 550,000 distinct CDR3 sequences listed, 16% were seen once; the top ten hold about 10%. This sample also appeared in a second study, on T cells in Graves' hyperthyroidism and ophthalmopathy.

The chain combines TRBV18 with TRBJ1-4; D is unresolved. This receptor was identified in a woman aged 30 to 39 with Graves disease. The sequencing here drew on peripheral blood mononuclear cells (PBMCs), taken at new diagnosis, from a patient treated with antithyroid drugs. CDR3 region: CASSPSRGTNEKLFF. CDR3 sequence (DNA): TGTGCCAGCTCCCCGTCCCGGGGAACTAATGAAAAACTGTTTTTT.